This is a list of T cell receptor beta chains from one sample in a study of beta chain features in type 1 diabetes. TCRdb's copy holds only in-frame clones and misses some; the assay was immunoSEQ multiplex PCR. The sample holds about 370,000 clones, around 9.6% seen once. Material for sequencing was central memory CD4+ T cells from blood. These receptors came from a man in his thirties or forties with type 1 diabetes. CDR3s include the opening cysteine and the closing phenylalanine or tryptophan. The size field is filled for only some rows; it gives once, few, many or a size class.

>TRBJ1-1|TRBV5-4|-
CASSLTGLEAFF
>TRBJ2-1|TRBV6-5|few
CASSLTTVGEQFF
>TRBJ2-1|TRBV5-8|-
CASSQATSGSYNEQFF
>TRBJ2-7|TRBV5-1|-
CASSLSVGTYEQYF
>TRBJ2-3|TRBV4-2|-
CASSQEGGGGTKYF
>TRBJ2-7|TRBV7-2|few
CASSLEGWAYEQYF
>TRBJ2-1|TRBV29-1|-
CSVISPGSAHNEQFF
>TRBJ1-2|TRBV5-1|many
CASSLDRGNYGYTF
>TRBJ2-5|TRBV30|-
CAWSVRGLGVTQYF
>TRBJ2-2|TRBV27|few
CASSLGPSMVSGELFF
>TRBJ1-2|TRBV19|few
CASSKVAAAYGYTF
>TRBJ1-5|TRBV2|-
CASSGRGLRVGQPQHF
>TRBJ1-1|TRBV2|few
CASSYKNTEAFF
>TRBJ2-2|TRBV18|-
CASSPLVTYGELFF
>TRBJ1-1|TRBV6-1|-
CASSEGYTGGTGEAFF
>TRBJ1-2|TRBV6-5|few
CASRTPPRGVGTF
>-|TRBV5-1|-
CASSLGGLAGYYEQYF
>TRBJ2-3|TRBV4-3|-
CASSQEADGTDTQYF
>TRBJ2-5|TRBV9|few
CASSVGPQETQYF
>TRBJ1-1|TRBV18|few
CASSPLEADTEAFF
>TRBJ2-2|TRBV7-2|-
CASSLGGAGSGELFF
>TRBJ2-5|TRBV5-6|many
CASSLVSLETQYF
>TRBJ2-5|TRBV19|-
CASSISGIGGETQYF
>TRBJ2-7|TRBV6-1|few
CASSEQGTGEQYF
>TRBJ2-1|TRBV4-2|-
CASSQEISLASYNEQFF
>TRBJ1-4|TRBV27|-
CASSFGGGFGEKLFF
>TRBJ2-3|TRBV7-2|few
CASSPALGFTDTQYF
>TRBJ2-1|TRBV29-1|many
CSVALGQSGYEQFF
>TRBJ2-1|TRBV15|-
CATRTGSSYNEQFF
>TRBJ2-1|TRBV7-2|-
CASSFSEGQGDQFF
>TRBJ2-7|TRBV7-8|-
CASSLRPGTSGTYEQYF
>TRBJ2-3|TRBV27|few
CASSRGGDTQYF
>TRBJ2-2|TRBV2|few
CASFPGHTNTGELFF
>TRBJ2-5|TRBV18|-
CASSPNRGQGIQETQYF
>TRBJ2-2|TRBV27|few
CASIKGATGATNTGELFF
>TRBJ2-1|TRBV10-3|many
CAITQNRANAYNEQFF
>TRBJ2-1|TRBV19|few
CASSIMTGADEQFF
>TRBJ1-1|TRBV28|few
CASSSLLTGANTEAFF
>TRBJ2-5|TRBV5-6|-
CASSLSGRAGETQYF
>TRBJ1-1|TRBV29-1|few
CSVRQLNTEAFF
>TRBJ2-3|TRBV2|-
CASSLSTDTQYF
>TRBJ2-1|TRBV7-9|-
CASSRSGAKQFF
>TRBJ2-7|TRBV18|many
CASSRTGGNEQYF
>TRBJ2-2|TRBV28|-
CASSLLAPNTGELFF
>TRBJ1-2|TRBV19|many
CASSYRAEDYGYTF
>TRBJ2-7|TRBV5-1|-
CASSQWGQLLHEQYF